This TCR beta chain was captured in a study of blood T cells in healthy people across ages. Study-wide results and limits: Per million T cells, the diversity of TCR beta decreased roughly linearly as age advanced. It was not possible, with unsorted PBMCs, to conclusively compare naive and antigen-experienced cells.

CDR3 size: 17 residues. Germline CDR1 is ENHRY and CDR2 is SYGVKD. Of note for this clonotype: Its specificity is unknown.

PBMCs numbering at least 6.5 million were isolated per sample. A second PCR, run for 7 to 11 cycles, used a sample-barcoded 5' primer plus a J-beta primer mix. Each cDNA molecule was tagged by a template-switch adaptor that had 12 random nucleotides. One entry per CDR3 protein results from TCRdb running MiXCR on the 5' RACE reads. Counted here are about 1,400,000 distinct CDR3 sequences, about 40% occurring once; the ten biggest clones make up 7.9%. Material for sequencing was blood. The TCR comes from a woman aged 18-29 years in good health. V gene TRBV10-3 combines with J gene TRBJ2-4, with 9 bases that match TRBD1. The J call is in doubt because the DNA end fits TRBJ2-5 better. The CDR3 loop reads CAISASGTGRMEETQYF. As DNA, the CDR3 is TGTGCCATCAGTGCCTCCGGGACAGGGAGAATGGAGGAGACCCAGTACTTC.